Listed below are T cell receptor beta chains from one sample, sequenced in a study of blood T cell repertoires in COVID-19. Sequencing was performed with immunoSEQ multiplex PCR; in TCRdb, only in-frame clones are kept and a portion is missing. Of about 200,000 clones in the sample, roughly 86% were seen once. Sequenced input: PBMCs or T cells enriched from blood (not recorded which). The receptors stem from a woman aged 30 to 39 with acute COVID-19. Each CDR3 is given with its conserved first and last residue. Fields, in order: D gene, V gene, J gene, clone size, CDR3 length, CDR3 DNA, CDR3 protein. D genes are given only for firm matches. Only part of the rows carry a size: once, few, many, or a class if the clone is expanded.

NA,TRBV27,TRBJ1-1,NA,11,TGTGCCAGCAAGGGACTAACTGAAGCTTTCTTT,CASKGLTEAFF
NA,TRBV28,TRBJ1-1,NA,12,TGTGCCAGCAGTGGGGGCAGGACCGAAGCTTTCTTT,CASSGGRTEAFF
NA,TRBV2,TRBJ1-1,NA,14,TGTGCCAGCCGAACTCCGTCTGAGAACACTGAAGCTTTCTTT,CASRTPSENTEAFF
TRBD1,TRBV6-4,TRBJ2-1,once,15,TGTGCCAGCAGTGGGACAGGACTCCCATACAATGAGCAGTTCTTC,CASSGTGLPYNEQFF
NA,TRBV7-8,TRBJ2-2,once,19,TGTGCCAGCAGCTTAGCCATGACAGGCGGTTATGGTAACACCGGGGAGCTGTTTTTT,CASSLAMTGGYGNTGELFF
NA,TRBV21-1,TRBJ1-3,once,17,TGTGCCAGCAGCAAAGATTGGGAGGCGTCCTCTGGAAACACCATATATTTT,CASSKDWEASSGNTIYF
NA,TRBV7-9,TRBJ1-2,NA,14,TGTGCCAGCAGCTTAGAGGGAGCTAACTATGGCTACACCTTC,CASSLEGANYGYTF
TRBD1,TRBV29-1,TRBJ2-7,once,13,TGCAGCGTTGAAGAGGACAGGGCCTACGAGCAGTACTTC,CSVEEDRAYEQYF
NA,TRBV30,TRBJ1-2,NA,15,TGTGCCTGGAGGCGTACTGCGGTGGTCGAGAGAAGGTACACCTTC,CAWRRTAVVERRYTF
NA,TRBV3-1/TRBV3-2,TRBJ2-7,NA,15,TGTGCCAGGGCGTTGGGAGACGGGTACTCCTACGAGCAGTACTTC,CARALGDGYSYEQYF
TRBD1,TRBV7-8,TRBJ1-4,NA,15,TGTGCCAGCAGCTGGGGATCGGACAGGGGGGAAAAACTGTTTTTT,CASSWGSDRGEKLFF
TRBD2,TRBV11-2,TRBJ2-2,NA,15,TGTGCCAGCAGCCTACTAGCGACCAACACCGGGGAGCTGTTTTTT,CASSLLATNTGELFF
NA,TRBV9,TRBJ2-2,few,14,TGTGCCAGCAGCGTAGGAGGTAACACCGGGGAGCTGTTTTTT,CASSVGGNTGELFF
NA,TRBV5-1,TRBJ2-3,NA,15,TGCGCCAGCAGCTTCACAACACCTAGCACAGATACGCAGTATTTT,CASSFTTPSTDTQYF
NA,TRBV10-2,TRBJ1-6,NA,11,TGCGCCAGCGGGGGGGGATCACCCCTCCACTTT,CASGGGSPLHF
NA,TRBV19,TRBJ1-1,NA,13,TGTGCCAGTAGTATCCAGGTGAACACTGAAGCTTTCTTT,CASSIQVNTEAFF
TRBD1,TRBV18,TRBJ1-2,NA,15,TGTGCCAGCTCACCTCGGGACAGGGAGGCAGAAGGCTACACCTTC,CASSPRDREAEGYTF
NA,TRBV6-5,TRBJ1-2,NA,13,TGTGCCAGCAAAACCGACTCCAACTATGGCTACACCTTC,CASKTDSNYGYTF
NA,TRBV2,TRBJ1-3,NA,16,TGTGCCAGCAGTGTCGGCTCAGCGAGCTCTGGAAACACCATATATTTT,CASSVGSASSGNTIYF
TRBD2,TRBV7-2,TRBJ2-2,NA,17,TGTGCCAGCAGCTTAGATCGTTCTAGCGGTAACACCGGGGAGCTGTTTTTT,CASSLDRSSGNTGELFF
NA,TRBV9,TRBJ1-5,NA,15,TGTGCCAGCAGCGTAGATGGCAGGGCAGACCAGCCCCAGCATTTT,CASSVDGRADQPQHF
TRBD1,TRBV27,TRBJ2-7,NA,15,TGTGCCAGTGCACAAATGGGGGACAGGCCCATCGAGCAGTACTTC,CASAQMGDRPIEQYF
TRBD2,TRBV7-2,TRBJ2-7,NA,15,TGTGCCAGCAGCATCCTAGCGGAGAGCCCCTACGAGCAGTACTTC,CASSILAESPYEQYF
TRBD1,TRBV18,TRBJ1-1,NA,16,TGTGCCAGCTCACAACAGACAGGGATGGGGAACACTGAAGCTTTCTTT,CASSQQTGMGNTEAFF
TRBD1,TRBV19,TRBJ1-1,NA,17,TGTGCCAGTAGTATGGGCTTGAGAGGGGGCTACGACACTGAAGCTTTCTTT,CASSMGLRGGYDTEAFF
TRBD1,TRBV19,TRBJ2-1,NA,14,TGTGCCAGTAGTCAGACAGGGGTTTACAATGAGCAGTTCTTC,CASSQTGVYNEQFF
NA,TRBV2,TRBJ2-2,NA,17,TGTGCCAGCAGTGGAGGATCCTTTCACCCACGGCCCGGGGAGCTGTTTTTT,CASSGGSFHPRPGELFF
TRBD2,TRBV4-1,TRBJ2-7,NA,15,TGCGCCAGCAGCCATGAGGGTGGGGGGGGATACGAGCAGTACTTC,CASSHEGGGGYEQYF
TRBD1,TRBV28,TRBJ1-5,NA,14,TGTGCCAGCAGTCCGGGACAGATGGGCCAGCCCCAGCATTTT,CASSPGQMGQPQHF
NA,TRBV15,TRBJ1-1,NA,13,TGTGCCACTGGCTCTCCGATGAACACTGAAGCTTTCTTT,CATGSPMNTEAFF
NA,TRBV6-1,TRBJ1-2,few,13,TGTGCCAGCAGTGATGGCAGGGTCTATGGCTACACCTTC,CASSDGRVYGYTF
NA,TRBV6-5,TRBJ1-1,NA,13,TGTGCCAGCAGAGAGGACAGCTACACTGAAGCTTTCTTT,CASREDSYTEAFF